Presented here are 3 T cell receptor beta chains from one specimen sequenced in a study of blood T cell repertoires in COVID-19. Method: immunoSEQ multiplex PCR; TCRdb's copy keeps in-frame clones and lacks some. The profile shows about 100,000 clones, 75% to 90% of them singletons. The sequenced sample consisted of peripheral blood. The origin of the receptors is an elderly man with acute or convalescent COVID-19.

The chain couples TRBV14 to TRBJ2-4, with D unclear. The germline V gene has CDR1 SGHDN and CDR2 FVKESK. The CDR3 runs to 13 residues. Deletions cut 0 bases from V and 9 bases from J, with 9 bases between. CDR3 in amino acids: CASSQDTVTIQYF. The CDR3 nucleotides read TGTGCCAGCAGCCAAGATACAGTCACCATTCAGTACTTC.

The rearrangement joins TRBV5-1 to TRBJ1-1, with 10 bases fitting TRBD1. The CDR3 loop spans 15 amino acids. Germline-derived CDR1 and CDR2 are SGHRS and YFSETQ. V dropped 3 bases and J dropped 4; count of bases not matched to a gene: 6. The CDR3 DNA reads as TGCGCCAGCAGCTCCACCGGGACAGGGGTCACTGAAGCTTTCTTT. Its translation is CASSSTGTGVTEAFF.

The chain couples TRBV3-1 (or the pseudogene TRBV3-2) to TRBJ1-3; 9 nucleotides agree with TRBD1. After removal of 0 bases from V and 0 bases from J, the junction contained 12 bases not matched to a gene. The CDR3 has 20 residues. The V gene's germline CDR1 is LGHDT and CDR2 YNNKEL (reference sequence). CDR3 residues: CASSQEGGQGIPPSGNTIYF. As DNA, the CDR3 is TGTGCCAGCAGCCAAGAGGGGGGACAGGGCATCCCTCCCTCTGGAAACACCATATATTTT.